The rows below give T cell receptor beta chains drawn from one sample of a study of cytomegalovirus exposure and HLA in healthy donors. The data were produced by immunoSEQ multiplex PCR, yet TCRdb's version contains in-frame clones alone and is incomplete. Among under 200,000 clones listed, around 80% were seen once. Source material: PBMCs. The receptors originated from a woman between 25 and 40 years old in good health and CMV-seronegative. The CDR3 runs from the conserved cysteine through the conserved F or W. A D gene is named only where the DNA matches it firmly. The size of a clone is reported for some rows only, either as once, few or many, or as a class for expanded clones.

V gene	D gene	clone size	J gene	CDR3 protein	CDR3 DNA
TRBV30	.	.	TRBJ1-2	CACSRRNYGYTF	TGTGCCTGCTCCCGTCGGAACTATGGCTACACCTTC
TRBV25-1	TRBD2	.	TRBJ2-5	CASRASGGLETQYF	TGTGCCAGCAGGGCTAGCGGGGGGTTGGAGACCCAGTACTTC
TRBV28	TRBD1	few	TRBJ2-7	CASSPGQVRYEQYF	TGTGCCAGCAGTCCGGGACAGGTGAGATACGAGCAGTACTTC
TRBV7-8	.	.	TRBJ2-3	CASTPEVFSTDTQYF	TGTGCCAGCACCCCAGAGGTGTTCTCCACAGATACGCAGTATTTT
TRBV6-6	.	.	TRBJ1-2	CASRQGNIYGYTF	TGTGCCAGCAGGCAGGGGAACATCTATGGCTACACCTTC
TRBV6-1	.	.	TRBJ1-1	CASSSDRNTEAFF	TGTGCCAGCAGTTCGGACAGGAACACTGAAGCTTTCTTT
TRBV7-6	.	.	TRBJ1-5	CASSFVNNQPQHF	TGTGCCAGCAGCTTTGTTAACAATCAGCCCCAGCATTTT
TRBV18	.	.	TRBJ2-3	CASSPLGLRGSTDTQYF	TGTGCCAGCTCACCACTGGGCCTTAGGGGTTCCACAGATACGCAGTATTTT
TRBV5-1	TRBD1	.	TRBJ2-2	CASSLQGVLNTGELFF	TGCGCCAGCAGCTTACAGGGGGTGCTGAACACCGGGGAGCTGTTTTTT
TRBV27	TRBD1	.	TRBJ2-7	CASSLLWAGGSYEQYF	TGTGCCAGCAGTTTATTATGGGCAGGGGGCTCCTACGAGCAGTACTTC
TRBV18	.	.	TRBJ2-7	CASSPGTGHYEQYF	TGTGCCAGCTCACCAGGCACAGGTCACTACGAGCAGTACTTC
TRBV5-4	TRBD2	.	TRBJ2-4	CASSSLQTSGKNIQYF	TGTGCCAGCAGCTCCCTTCAGACTAGCGGTAAAAACATTCAGTACTTC
TRBV16	.	.	TRBJ2-7	CASSQTGYEQYF	TGTGCCAGCTCCCAAACAGGTTACGAGCAGTACTTC
TRBV9	.	.	TRBJ2-6	CAQPKGGGEVSGANVLTF	TGTGCCCAGCCTAAAGGGGGGGGCGAAGTCTCTGGGGCCAACGTCCTGACTTTC
TRBV27	TRBD1	.	TRBJ1-2	CASSRGTGGGYTF	TGTGCCAGCAGTAGGGGAACAGGGGGTGGCTACACCTTC
TRBV11-3	.	.	TRBJ2-1	CASSLSLDYYNEQFF	TGTGCCAGCAGCTTATCTTTGGACTACTACAATGAGCAGTTCTTC
TRBV27	TRBD1	.	TRBJ1-1	CASSQRQGLTEAFF	TGTGCCAGCAGTCAACGACAGGGTCTCACTGAAGCTTTCTTT
TRBV30	TRBD2	.	TRBJ2-1	CAWSGSLAGVSYEQFF	TGTGCCTGGAGCGGATCCCTAGCGGGAGTTAGCTATGAGCAGTTCTTC
TRBV6-5	TRBD2	.	TRBJ2-5	CASSFRTSGQETQYF	TGTGCCAGCAGTTTCCGGACTAGCGGGCAAGAGACCCAGTACTTC
TRBV29-1	.	.	TRBJ2-3	CSVGGSGGGTDTQYF	TGCAGCGTTGGGGGTAGTGGGGGCGGAACAGATACGCAGTATTTT
TRBV27	TRBD1	.	TRBJ2-7	CASRDRGHQQYF	TGTGCCAGCCGGGACAGGGGGCATCAGCAGTACTTC
TRBV9	TRBD1	.	TRBJ1-2	CASSVAQGAGYGYTF	TGTGCCAGCAGCGTAGCACAGGGGGCTGGCTATGGCTACACCTTC
TRBV5-1	.	.	TRBJ1-3	CASSSLTGDTIYF	TGCGCCAGCAGCTCCCTAACGGGGGACACCATATATTTT
TRBV2	TRBD2	.	TRBJ2-5	CASSEAGAGGETQYF	TGTGCCAGCAGTGAAGCCGGAGCGGGGGGGGAGACCCAGTACTTC
TRBV5-1	.	.	TRBJ2-3	CASSFRLATDTQYF	TGCGCCAGCAGCTTCCGGCTAGCGACAGATACGCAGTATTTT
TRBV7-9	.	many	TRBJ2-7	CASSFRSSYEQYF	TGTGCCAGCAGCTTCCGGAGCTCCTACGAGCAGTACTTC
TRBV5-1	.	once	TRBJ2-2	CASSLTDIQTGELFF	TGCGCCAGCAGCTTAACCGACATACAAACCGGGGAGCTGTTTTTT
TRBV7-3	TRBD1	.	TRBJ1-2	CASSLTWGMAGGCYTF	TGTGCCAGCAGCTTAACGTGGGGCATGGCAGGGGGCTGCTACACCTTC
TRBV2	.	.	TRBJ1-5	CASSARHGSNQPQHF	TGTGCCAGCAGTGCACGACACGGAAGCAATCAGCCCCAGCATTTT
TRBV6-1	.	.	TRBJ1-4	CASISPGGNEKLFF	TGTGCCAGCATATCCCCCGGGGGTAATGAAAAACTGTTTTTT
TRBV4-1	TRBD2	once	TRBJ2-7	CASSQLLAGDYEQYF	TGCGCCAGCAGCCAGCTACTAGCGGGGGATTACGAGCAGTACTTC
TRBV19	.	few	TRBJ2-7	CASSTSAVEQYF	TGTGCCAGTAGCACATCCGCGGTTGAGCAGTACTTC
TRBV4-2	TRBD2	once	TRBJ2-1	CASSHATSASYNEQFF	TGTGCCAGCAGCCATGCAACTAGCGCCTCCTACAATGAGCAGTTCTTC
TRBV30	.	.	TRBJ1-4	CAWMQGTTTNEKLFF	TGTGCCTGGATGCAGGGGACTACAACTAATGAAAAACTGTTTTTT
TRBV5-1	TRBD2	.	TRBJ2-2	CASSFSGGAYTGELFF	TGCGCCAGCAGCTTTAGCGGGGGGGCCTACACCGGGGAGCTGTTTTTT
TRBV14	.	.	TRBJ1-4	CASSQDLGSSAANEKLFF	TGTGCCAGCAGCCAAGATTTGGGTTCGTCAGCGGCTAATGAAAAACTGTTTTTT
TRBV4-1	.	.	TRBJ2-5	CASSRRSKETQYF	TGCGCCAGCAGCCGGCGGAGTAAAGAGACCCAGTACTTC
TRBV11-2	.	.	TRBJ2-7	CASSLVGDNFYEQYF	TGTGCCAGCAGCTTAGTGGGGGACAACTTCTACGAGCAGTACTTC
TRBV5-4	TRBD1	.	TRBJ2-7	CASSFPPGQGKKQYF	TGTGCCAGCAGCTTCCCTCCGGGACAGGGAAAAAAGCAGTACTTC
TRBV28	.	once	TRBJ1-1	CASILPGGSNTEAFF	TGTGCCAGCATCCTTCCCGGGGGATCGAACACTGAAGCTTTCTTT
TRBV10-3	TRBD1	.	TRBJ1-2	CAISLTGGSYGYTF	TGTGCCATCAGCTTGACAGGGGGCAGCTATGGCTACACCTTC
TRBV11-2	TRBD2	.	TRBJ2-7	CASSQQRGPYEQYF	TGTGCCAGCAGCCAACAGCGGGGGCCCTACGAGCAGTACTTC
TRBV18	.	.	TRBJ2-2	CASSPALGYSKKNTGELFF	TGTGCCAGCTCACCCGCTCTAGGTTACTCGAAAAAAAACACCGGGGAGCTGTTTTTT
TRBV5-6	TRBD1	.	TRBJ2-5	CASSSSSGRQGRWQETQYF	TGTGCCAGCAGCTCCAGCTCCGGTAGACAGGGGAGGTGGCAAGAGACCCAGTACTTC
TRBV7-2	.	.	TRBJ2-3	CASSLVQGPDTQYF	TGTGCCAGCAGCTTAGTCCAGGGGCCAGATACGCAGTATTTT
TRBV7-9	TRBD2	.	TRBJ2-1	CASSSAPGTSSYNEQFF	TGTGCCAGCAGCTCCGCCCCCGGGACTAGCTCCTACAATGAGCAGTTCTTC
TRBV10-3	.	.	TRBJ2-2	CAISADTGELFF	TGTGCCATCAGTGCGGACACCGGGGAGCTGTTTTTT
TRBV30	.	.	TRBJ2-2	CAWNRGADTGELFF	TGTGCCTGGAACCGGGGGGCGGACACCGGGGAGCTGTTTTTT
TRBV5-1	TRBD1	.	TRBJ1-2	CASTKSRRQGASEDLHGYTF	TGCGCCAGCACCAAGTCCCGACGACAGGGAGCTTCTGAGGACCTCCATGGCTACACCTTC
TRBV23-1	TRBD1	.	TRBJ1-2	CASSHSGTGRYYGYTF	TGCGCCAGCAGTCATTCCGGGACAGGCCGCTACTATGGCTACACCTTC
TRBV29-1	TRBD1	.	TRBJ1-2	CSVTFDRGGGYTF	TGCAGCGTAACCTTCGACAGGGGAGGGGGCTACACCTTC